A selection of T cell receptor beta chains follows, all from one sample in a study of cytomegalovirus exposure and HLA in healthy donors. Sequencing used immunoSEQ multiplex PCR; TCRdb keeps in-frame clones, though not all of them. The sample lists roughly 110,000 clones; 75% to 80% were seen once. The specimen sequenced was PBMCs. The source is a woman aged 40 to 50 in good health and CMV-seropositive. The conserved cysteine and the conserved F or W are not part of the CDR3 here. Fields, in order: CDR3 protein, clone size, CDR3 length, V gene. Size is omitted from some rows. Given values are once, few, many or a class for expanded clones.

ASTGLGVGTEAF	.	12	TRBV2
ASSDTTTSNTGELF	.	14	TRBV25-1
ASSVGGQSNTEAF	.	13	TRBV9
ASRELAVSTDTQY	.	13	TRBV2
ASRGQGVGPYEQY	.	13	TRBV6-5
ASSHEGTDTQY	few	11	TRBV9
ASRQDYQETQY	.	11	TRBV2
ASSQQQGITGELF	few	13	TRBV4-1
AWSRGGSSNYGHT	.	13	TRBV30
ASSSPGGTPNQPQH	few	14	TRBV28
ASSRTGGAIGELF	.	13	TRBV6-1
ASSFLNSPLH	.	10	TRBV27
ARSLVPERQGRDYGYT	.	16	TRBV5-3
ASSTGVVSEQY	.	11	TRBV6-6
ASSASGQSNQPQH	once	13	TRBV9
AGIAYSGNTIY	.	11	TRBV19
ASSFSGGANEQF	.	12	TRBV27
ASSPARTAYEQY	.	12	TRBV7-3
SVGLAGAGELF	.	11	TRBV29-1
ASSQSSRWDLASTDTQY	.	17	TRBV4-1
ASSQEQRTRAQETQY	.	15	TRBV4-1
ASSADRVAGELF	.	12	TRBV9
ASSLGPGETQY	.	11	TRBV5-1
ASNGHMNTEAF	.	11	TRBV6-1
AWRRTGGPHEQY	.	12	TRBV30
ASSGALSSYNSPLH	.	14	TRBV5-1
SLSGYNGYT	.	9	TRBV20-1
AWSGTGGQPQH	.	11	TRBV30
AWSDERGAWDTQY	.	13	TRBV30
ASSDGRGHQPQH	.	12	TRBV18
ASSEEAGGGNTIY	.	13	TRBV6-1
AIRSPSAPDTQY	.	12	TRBV10-3
ASSTHDSFYGYT	few	12	TRBV5-1
AGGDGSNTGELF	.	12	TRBV7-9
ASSLALGGYEQY	.	12	TRBV7-2
AWSVGTGVGKLF	.	12	TRBV30
ASSVRRVGQGAEGYT	.	15	TRBV19
ASIRDRRINEQF	.	12	TRBV2
ASSFLDSYEQY	.	11	TRBV7-2
ASSQHKGETQY	.	11	TRBV11-2
ASREGAGVYYGYT	.	13	TRBV19
ASWRGGQDEQF	.	11	TRBV2